Following are 2 T cell receptor beta chains from one sample sequenced in a study of T cells in Graves' hyperthyroidism and ophthalmopathy. From RNA transcripts, TCR beta CDR3 regions were amplified. Using the HTBI primer set, a first-round RT-PCR was run on the TCR CDR3. A single record per CDR3 protein comes from TCRdb applying MiXCR to the multiplex PCR reads. In the table there are about 380,000 distinct CDR3 sequences, less than 20% of which are singletons. Input material: blood. The receptors shown here come from a man younger than 35 with Graves' ophthalmopathy.

The genes are TRBV12-3 or TRBV12-4 and TRBJ1-2; a possible D gene is TRBD1 (6 bases). The ends were cut back, 2 bases at V and 6 bases at J, with 10 bases in the middle. The CDR3 extends over 13 amino acids. In nucleotides, the CDR3 is TGTGCCAGCAGTTTAATGGACAGTCATGGCTACACCTTC. Translation gives CASSLMDSHGYTF.

Many counts were recorded for this clonotype. This chain links TRBV7-2 with TRBJ1-1; 7 nucleotides agree with TRBD1. After removal of 3 bases from V and 4 bases from J, the junction contained 5 bases not matched to a gene. CDR3 length: 14 residues. The germline CDR1 and CDR2 sequences are SGHTA and FQGNSA. The CDR3 region has the DNA TGTGCCAGCAGCTTCATGACAGGGACCACTGAAGCTTTCTTT. It yields the protein CASSFMTGTTEAFF.